What follows are 25 T cell receptor beta chains derived from one specimen sequenced in a study of PD-1 blockade in mismatch repair-deficient tumors. Sequencing used immunoSEQ multiplex PCR; TCRdb keeps in-frame clones, though not all of them. The table has about 79,000 clones, roughly 80% seen once. Sequences were derived from peripheral blood, sampled 44 weeks after starting pembrolizumab. These receptors originate from an adult with mismatch repair-deficient cancer.

This chain links TRBV4-1 with TRBJ2-7; 11 positions agree with TRBD2. CDR1 and CDR2 from the germline V gene are MGHRA and YSYEKL. This CDR3 contains 18 residues. The junction had 8 bases not matched to a gene; V was cut back by 1 base and J by 0 bases. Here the CDR3 reads CASSQVGLADRSSYEQYF. The CDR3 DNA follows: TGCGCCAGCAGCCAAGTGGGACTAGCGGACCGAAGCTCCTACGAGCAGTACTTC.

The gene calls are TRBV23-1 and TRBJ2-7; D not certain. TRBV23-1 belongs to the ORF category, with a function that is uncertain. The CDR3 runs 13 residues. With 0 bases removed from V and 3 bases from J, the gap between germline ends came to 6 bases. The CDR3 nucleotides are TGCGCCAGCAGTCAATCCCGCCTCTACGAGCAGTACTTC. Protein sequence: CASSQSRLYEQYF.

The chain has TRBV15 and TRBJ2-1, with 10 bases aligning to TRBD2. J lost 2 bases, V lost 4 bases, and 8 bases had no gene match. The CDR3 has 17 amino acids. Germline-derived CDR1 and CDR2 are LNHNV and YYDKDF (reference sequence). The DNA of the CDR3 is TGTGCCACCAGCATTCCGTTTAGCGGGAGGACCTACAATGAGCAGTTCTTC. This translates into CATSIPFSGRTYNEQFF.

V usage is TRBV6-4 and J usage is TRBJ2-7, with 9 nucleotides matching TRBD1. The germline gives CDR1 MRHNA, CDR2 SNTAGT. This CDR3 comprises 17 residues. V trimming: 6 bases; J trimming: 1 base; junction bases outside the gene matches: 13. The CDR3 coding sequence is TGTGCCAGCAGGATTGGGACGGGGGACAGGGAATCCTACGAGCAGTACTTC. Protein product: CASRIGTGDRESYEQYF.

The J gene is TRBJ1-3, the V gene TRBV5-1; TRBD1 might be the D (5 bases). The germline CDR1 and CDR2 sequences are SGHRS and YFSETQ. The CDR3 has 14 residues. Trimming removed 0 bases from V and 2 bases from J, with 6 bases in between. Here the CDR3 reads CASSLAGTGNTIYF. DNA of the CDR3: TGCGCCAGCAGCTTGGCAGGGACTGGAAACACCATATATTTT.

The chain employs TRBV6-5 and TRBJ1-2; possible D gene TRBD1, 6 bases. Germline loops: CDR1 MNHEY, CDR2 SVGAGI. The CDR3 spans 14 residues. The germline V and J ends were trimmed by 6 bases and 1 base, with 12 bases remaining between them. The CDR3 nucleotides read TGTGCCAGCAGCTTAACGGACAGTAACTATGGCTACACCTTC. This encodes CASSLTDSNYGYTF.

V usage is TRBV4-3 and J usage is TRBJ1-5, with D perhaps matching TRBD1 (5 bases). The germline V gene has CDR1 LGHNA and CDR2 YSLEER. The CDR3 loop spans 13 amino acids. V lost 4 bases, J lost 5 bases, and 9 bases lay in between. In nucleotides, the CDR3 is TGCGCCAGCAGCCTGGGGCTGGATCAGCCCCAGCATTTT. This sequence encodes CASSLGLDQPQHF.

The chain recombines TRBV6-1 with TRBJ1-2, with unresolved D. V lost 2 bases to trimming and J lost 7 bases, with 5 bases between them. The length of the CDR3 is 11 residues. CDR1 MNHNS and CDR2 SASEGT come from the germline V gene. CDR3 DNA: TGTGCCAGCAGTGAAATTCCTGGCTACACCTTC. Residues: CASSEIPGYTF.

The chain couples TRBV5-1 to TRBJ2-3; no clear D. CDR1 SGHRS and CDR2 YFSETQ come from the germline V gene. Deletions cut 4 bases from V and 0 bases from J, with 9 bases between. This CDR3 contains 14 residues. The chain's CDR3 is CASSETPSTDTQYF. The CDR3 DNA is TGCGCCAGCAGCGAGACACCTAGCACAGATACGCAGTATTTT.

The chain joins TRBV6-4 to TRBJ2-3; the match to TRBD2 covers 7 bases. Germline lookup yields CDR1 MRHNA and CDR2 SNTAGT. This CDR3 is 15 amino acids long. Germline trimming cut 3 bases from V and 4 bases from J; bases unmatched to any gene: 7. This CDR3 is CASSEEAGAADTQYF. CDR3 DNA: TGTGCCAGCAGTGAGGAGGCGGGAGCGGCAGATACGCAGTATTTT.

The chain combines TRBV5-1 with TRBJ1-2; the D gene is possibly TRBD1 (5 bases). This CDR3 comprises 13 residues. Germline lookup yields CDR1 SGHRS and CDR2 YFSETQ. The V gene lost 2 bases and the J gene lost 3 bases, with 8 bases spanning the gap. This chain's CDR3 is CASSLTGDYGYTF. CDR3 DNA: TGCGCCAGCAGCTTAACAGGAGACTATGGCTACACCTTC.

V usage is TRBV25-1 and J usage is TRBJ1-2; D unclear. V was pared by 11 bases and J by 1 base, with 8 bases between. Germline lookup yields CDR1 MGHDK and CDR2 SYGVNS. The CDR3 spans 11 residues. The CDR3 sequence is CARERNYGYTF. CDR3 coding DNA: TGTGCCCGGGAGCGTAACTATGGCTACACCTTC.

This clone appeared a few times. The CDR3 spells CASSTGQNYEQYF. For the CDR3, the DNA is TGTGCCAGCAGTACGGGACAGAACTACGAGCAGTACTTC. This chain links TRBV27 with TRBJ2-7; TRBD1 matches at 7 bases. CDR3 length: 13 residues. With 5 bases clipped from V and 3 bases from J, the junction kept 4 bases outside the gene matches. Per the germline V gene, CDR1 is MNHEY and CDR2 is SMNVEV (reference sequence).

To note about this clone: A junction boundary mismatches the germline segment, possibly from a read error. This chain joins TRBV2 and TRBJ2-3; 7 nucleotides align to TRBD2. This CDR3 contains 13 residues. The germline V gene encodes CDR1 SNHLY and CDR2 FYNNEI. The CDR3 protein is CASSVETSSPVGF. The CDR3 nucleotides are TGTGCCAGCAGTGTCGAGACTAGCTCACCTGTGGGTTTT. The complete variable domain, with remaining parts taken from reference TRBV2 and TRBJ2-3, reads EPEVTQTPSHQVTQMGQEVILRCVPISNHLYFYWYRQILGQKVEFLVSFYNNEISEKSEIFDDQFSVERPDGSNFTLKIRSTKLEDSAMYFCASSVETSSPVGFGPGTRLTVL.

To note about this clone: Other DNA sequences in the sample encode the same CDR3. The chain recombines TRBV29-1 with TRBJ1-1; D might be TRBD1 (5 bases). Trimming stripped 7 bases from V and 1 base from J, with 13 bases between. The CDR3 is 13 amino acids. Per the germline V gene, CDR1 is SQVTM and CDR2 is ANQGSEA. The CDR3 loop is CSAGQGGNTEAFF. The CDR3 bases are TGCAGCGCTGGGCAGGGTGGGAACACTGAAGCTTTCTTT.

As to this clone: The limits of the CDR3 on the DNA are not certain, so only TCRdb's listed CDR3 is given. V is TRBV2 and J is TRBJ2-2. CDR1 and CDR2 (germline): SNHLY, FYNNEI. The CDR3 region is 16 residues in length, termini included. The CDR3: CASSDFRGYDTGELFF.

This clone appeared a few times. This sequence joins TRBV15 and TRBJ1-1, with D perhaps TRBD1 (6 bases). The CDR3 is made up of 17 amino acids. From germline, CDR1 is LNHNV and CDR2 YYDKDF (reference sequence). Trimming pared 0 bases from V and 3 bases from J, leaving 17 bases between. DNA of the CDR3: TGTGCCACCAGCAGAGATCGTAACAGGGCAGGGGACACTGAAGCTTTCTTT. Translating gives CATSRDRNRAGDTEAFF.

V gene TRBV5-1 combines with J gene TRBJ2-2; D gene unclear. The V and J ends lost 6 bases and 6 bases respectively, with 12 bases between them. This CDR3 is built from 13 residues. Germline-derived CDR1 and CDR2 are SGHRS and YFSETQ. CDR3 sequence (DNA): TGCGCCAGCAAGCCGCGAGATGCCGGGGAGCTGTTTTTT. It translates to CASKPRDAGELFF.

The rearrangement links TRBV19 to TRBJ1-1; the D is unclear. This CDR3 has 12 amino acids. Germline V gene lookup returns CDR1 LNHDA and CDR2 SQIVND (reference sequence). V was shortened by 6 bases and J by 5 bases, with 10 bases between the two germline ends. In nucleotides, the CDR3 is TGTGCCAGTAGGGGCGGGTGGACTGAAGCTTTCTTT. Its translation: CASRGGWTEAFF. Full variable domain (missing parts from reference TRBV19 and TRBJ1-1): DGGITQSPKYLFRKEGQNVTLSCEQNLNHDAMYWYRQDPGQGLRLIYYSQIVNDFQKGDIAEGYSVSREKKESFPLTVTSAQKNPTAFYLCASRGGWTEAFFGQGTRLTVV.

This clone was picked up one time. The junction departs from the called germline gene at one end, perhaps through a read error. This rearrangement joins TRBV5-4 to TRBJ1-2, with 12 nucleotides matching TRBD1. CDR3 length: 15 amino acids. Germline V gene data show CDR1 as SGHNT and CDR2 as YYREEE (reference sequence). The CDR3: CASSLAGTGGEGYTF. DNA of the CDR3: TGCGCCAGCAGCTTGGCCGGGACAGGGGGCGAGGGCTACACCTTC.

This chain joins TRBV4-3 and TRBJ1-2; no firm D call. There are 16 residues in the CDR3. V lost 0 bases and J 5 bases, leaving 16 bases between the germline ends. Germline V gene sequence: CDR1 LGHNA, CDR2 YSLEER. CDR3 coding DNA: TGCGCCAGCAGCCAAGAGACTACTGGGAGGATTTATGGCTACACCTTC. Translated, it gives CASSQETTGRIYGYTF.

As DNA, the CDR3 is TGTGCCAGCAGTTTTTCCAGGGCTGCCACCGGGGAGCTGTTTTTT. This encodes CASSFSRAATGELFF. The chain has TRBV27 and TRBJ2-2; D may be TRBD1 (5 bases). CDR3 size: 15 residues. V was clipped by 3 bases and J by 4 bases, with 12 bases between them. Germline V CDR1 and CDR2: MNHEY, SMNVEV (reference sequence).

The table lists this clone with a few counts. V usage is TRBV9 and J usage is TRBJ2-3, with 7 bases matching TRBD1. Germline V gives CDR1 SGDLS, CDR2 YYNGEE. V lost 7 bases, J lost 2 bases, and 7 bases stayed unmatched. This CDR3 region has 14 residues. The CDR3 bases are TGTGCCAGCGGAGTAGAGGGGGCCACAGATACGCAGTATTTT. This sequence encodes CASGVEGATDTQYF.

V usage is TRBV5-5 and J usage is TRBJ1-1; TRBD1 might be the D (5 bases). Per the germline V gene, CDR1 is SGHKS and CDR2 is YYEKEE (reference sequence). This CDR3 comprises 15 residues. V lost 2 bases and J lost 4, with 15 bases in between. In DNA form, the CDR3 reads TGTGCCAGCAGCTTTAGCGGCAGGGCGGTCACTGAAGCTTTCTTT. It codes for CASSFSGRAVTEAFF.

The chain combines TRBV21-1 with TRBJ1-3. TRBV21-1 is flagged as a pseudogene. The CDR3 runs 17 residues. The CDR3: CASSKERRRVSGNTIYF. For the CDR3, the DNA is TGTGCCAGCAGCAAAGAAAGGCGCCGAGTCTCTGGAAACACCATATATTTT.